This passage covers 22 T cell receptor beta chains from one sample sequenced in a study of radiotherapy plus CTLA-4 blockade in lung cancer. Data came from immunoSEQ multiplex PCR; TCRdb stores just in-frame clones and leaves some out. Of tens of thousands of clones listed, roughly 80% were seen once; the top ten hold approximately 8.3%. The sample consisted of peripheral blood, taken from a patient treated with radiotherapy plus ipilimumab. Source of these receptors: a human donor with non-small cell lung cancer who had stable disease on radiotherapy plus ipilimumab.

V is TRBV2 and J is TRBJ1-2; weak D call: TRBD1 (6 bases). The CDR3 loop spans 14 amino acids. V was pared by 4 bases and J by 4 bases, with 13 bases between. The germline V gene has CDR1 SNHLY and CDR2 FYNNEI. CDR3 protein: CASSGQQGLYGYTF. The CDR3, as DNA: TGTGCCAGCAGTGGACAACAGGGACTCTATGGCTACACCTTC.

This clone was seen only once. The rearrangement joins TRBV7-2 to TRBJ1-1; no firm D call. Germline CDR1 is SGHTA and CDR2 is FQGNSA. V shed 6 bases and J shed 5 bases, with 13 bases lying between them. The CDR3 runs to 13 residues. The CDR3 sequence: CASSLQSRTEAFF. As DNA, the CDR3 is TGTGCCAGCAGTCTTCAATCGAGGACTGAAGCTTTCTTT. Together with reference TRBV7-2 and TRBJ1-1, the CDR3 gives the full variable domain: GAGVSQSPSNKVTEKGKDVELRCDPISGHTALYWYRQSLGQGLEFLIYFQGNSAPDKSGLPSDRFSAERTGGSVSTLTIQRTQQEDSAVYLCASSLQSRTEAFFGQGTRLTVV.

This chain links TRBV18 with TRBJ1-1; D possibly corresponds to TRBD1 (5 bases). Germline V gene lookup returns CDR1 KGHSH and CDR2 LQKENI. The CDR3 is made up of 16 amino acids. V was shortened by 2 bases and J by 5 bases, with 18 bases between the two germline ends. The CDR3 protein is CASSPVSGLSGTEAFF. CDR3 DNA sequence: TGTGCCAGCTCACCAGTCTCCGGACTCTCAGGGACTGAAGCTTTCTTT.

The rearrangement uses TRBV6-1 and TRBJ1-1, with D perhaps TRBD1 (6 bases). The germline V gene encodes CDR1 MNHNS and CDR2 SASEGT. The CDR3 covers 15 residues. V lost 2 bases and J lost 3, with 13 bases in between. CDR3 bases: TGTGCCAGCAGTGAAAATGGGGGCGCGTACACTGAAGCTTTCTTT. It translates to CASSENGGAYTEAFF.

This clone was seen more than once but under ten times. The J gene is TRBJ1-2, the V gene TRBV7-9, with D uncertain. Between the trimmed V and J ends, which lost 2 bases and 5 bases, there was a span of 9 bases. CDR1 is SEHNR, CDR2 FQNEAQ, per germline (reference sequence). This CDR3 has 13 amino acids. The CDR3 region is CASSLYGLYGYTF. The DNA of the CDR3 is TGTGCCAGCAGCTTATACGGATTATATGGCTACACCTTC.

This clone was seen a few times. V is TRBV6-6 and J is TRBJ1-5; D gene unclear. The germline V gene has CDR1 MNHNY and CDR2 SVGAGI (reference sequence). The CDR3 spans 14 residues. V was clipped by 6 bases and J by 2 bases, with 11 bases between them. CDR3 nucleotides: TGTGCCAGCAGCGCGGGGTCGGGCAATCAGCCCCAGCATTTT. Its translation is CASSAGSGNQPQHF.

This clone appeared a single time. The chain combines TRBV9 with TRBJ2-7, with a possible D match to TRBD1 (5 bases). CDR3 size: 16 residues. CDR1 is SGDLS and CDR2 is YYNGEE in the germline V gene. Trimming removed 0 bases at V and 0 bases at J, with 13 bases between. CDR3 amino acids: CASSVDQDTNSYEQYF. The DNA of the CDR3 is TGTGCCAGCAGCGTAGACCAGGACACCAACTCCTACGAGCAGTACTTC.

The gene calls are TRBV6-6 and TRBJ1-3; D perhaps matches TRBD1 (5 bases). CDR1 MNHNY and CDR2 SVGAGI come from the germline V gene (reference sequence). The CDR3 spans 16 residues. The ends were cut back, 4 bases at V and 2 bases at J, with 15 bases in the middle. CDR3 sequence (DNA): TGTGCCAGCAGTTCGGGAAACAGGCGGACTGGAAACACCATATATTTT. It specifies CASSSGNRRTGNTIYF.

This clone appeared a single time. This rearrangement joins TRBV11-2 to TRBJ2-5; tentative D call: TRBD1 (5 bases). The CDR3 loop spans 13 amino acids. The V and J ends lost 3 bases and 5 bases respectively, with 10 bases between them. Germline assignment: CDR1 SGHAT and CDR2 FQNNGV. CDR3 nucleotides: TGTGCCAGCAGCTTCGCCAGGGTGGAGACCCAGTACTTC. Its protein product is CASSFARVETQYF.

This chain connects TRBV27 to TRBJ1-2; 8 nucleotides agree with TRBD1. CDR1 MNHEY and CDR2 SMNVEV come from the germline V gene (reference sequence). The CDR3 runs 17 residues. J lost 5 bases, V lost 0 bases, and 11 bases had no gene match. The CDR3 DNA is TGTGCCAGCAGTTTATCGGGACAGGCGGCATATGGATATGGCTACACCTTC. As protein: CASSLSGQAAYGYGYTF.

This sequence joins TRBV6-1 and TRBJ2-7; the D is unclear. This CDR3 has 13 residues. Per the germline V gene, CDR1 is MNHNS and CDR2 is SASEGT. V lost 6 bases to trimming and J lost 3 bases, with 12 bases between them. Here the CDR3 DNA reads TGTGCCAGCAGGGACGGAGTTCTCTACGAGCAGTACTTC. It yields the protein CASRDGVLYEQYF.

The rearrangement links TRBV19 to TRBJ1-1; D remains ambiguous. The CDR3 contains 16 residues. V was pared by 3 bases and J by 0 bases, with 14 bases between. Germline V gene sequence: CDR1 LNHDA, CDR2 SQIVND (reference sequence). As DNA, the CDR3 is TGTGCCAGTAGTATCGACATAACCAGCATGAACACTGAAGCTTTCTTT. As protein: CASSIDITSMNTEAFF.

This chain connects TRBV7-9 to TRBJ2-2; D might be TRBD2 (5 bases). The CDR3 covers 15 residues. Trimming removed 1 base from V and 6 bases from J, with 12 bases in between. Germline V gene sequence: CDR1 SEHNR, CDR2 FQNEAQ (reference sequence). CDR3 DNA: TGTGCCAGCAGCTTAGACTTAGCGAGGGCCGGGGAGCTGTTTTTT. It specifies CASSLDLARAGELFF. Based on the CDR3 plus reference TRBV7-9 and TRBJ2-2, the full variable domain is DTGVSQNPRHKITKRGQNVTFRCDPISEHNRLYWYRQTLGQGPEFLTYFQNEAQLEKSRLLSDRFSAERPKGSFSTLEIQRTEQGDSAMYLCASSLDLARAGELFFGEGSRLTVL.

The gene calls are TRBV10-2 and TRBJ1-3; maybe TRBD1 (5 bases). The CDR3 sequence is 14 residues long. Germline V CDR1 and CDR2: WSHSY, SAAADI. The V and J ends lost 4 bases and 3 bases respectively, with 10 bases between them. This CDR3 is CASSGGTLGNTIYF. As DNA, the CDR3 is TGCGCCAGCAGTGGCGGGACCCTTGGAAACACCATATATTTT.

This clone was counted a few times. The V and J genes are TRBV30 and TRBJ1-2; 8 bases align to TRBD1. Germline CDR1 is GTSNPN and CDR2 is SVGIG (reference sequence). J lost 4 bases, V lost 6 bases, and 4 bases had no gene match. This CDR3 comprises 12 residues. This chain's CDR3 is CACSGTGYGYTF. CDR3 in DNA: TGTGCCTGTTCCGGGACAGGCTATGGCTACACCTTC.

The table lists this clone with a count of one. This chain connects TRBV5-4 to TRBJ1-6; TRBD1 might be the D (6 bases). With 3 bases removed from V and 7 bases from J, the gap between germline ends came to 20 bases. The CDR3 runs 17 residues. Germline CDR1 is SGHNT and CDR2 is YYREEE (reference sequence). The CDR3 coding sequence is TGTGCCAGCAGCTCGGAAATTCACAGGGCCAACAATTCACCCCTCCACTTT. Residues: CASSSEIHRANNSPLHF. Drawing the rest from reference TRBV5-4 and TRBJ1-6, the complete variable domain is ETGVTQSPTHLIKTRGQQVTLRCSSQSGHNTVSWYQQALGQGPQFIFQYYREEENGRGNFPPRFSGLQFPNYSSELNVNALELDDSALYLCASSSEIHRANNSPLHFGNGTRLTVT.

About this clone itself: Additional DNA sequences in this sample encode the identical CDR3. The chain joins TRBV10-1 to TRBJ1-1; 12 bases line up with TRBD1. Unmatched junction bases numbered 4, after V lost 4 bases and J lost 7 bases. CDR3 length: 14 amino acids. CDR1 is WNHNN, CDR2 SYGVQD, per germline (reference sequence). This CDR3 is CASSAGTGGSEAFF. The CDR3, as DNA: TGCGCCAGCAGTGCTGGGACAGGGGGCAGTGAAGCTTTCTTT.

In DNA, the CDR3 is TGCGCCAGCAGCTTGGGTTCTAGCGGCACCGGGGAGCTGTTTTTT. This translates into CASSLGSSGTGELFF. The chain has TRBV5-1 and TRBJ2-2, with 7 bases that match TRBD2. Germline trimming cut 0 bases from V and 4 bases from J; bases unmatched to any gene: 3. This CDR3 has 15 amino acids. The germline V gene encodes CDR1 SGHRS and CDR2 YFSETQ.

The rearrangement uses TRBV9 and TRBJ1-5; possible D gene TRBD1, 6 bases. CDR1 and CDR2 from the germline V gene are SGDLS and YYNGEE. This CDR3 is built from 16 residues. The V end lost 6 bases, the J end lost 3 bases, and 19 bases lay between the germline ends. CDR3 in amino acids: CASTPSGGPHNQPQHF. CDR3 coding DNA: TGTGCCAGCACCCCCTCCGGGGGGCCCCACAATCAGCCCCAGCATTTT. The full variable domain, its missing parts supplied by reference TRBV9 and TRBJ1-5, is DSGVTQTPKHLITATGQRVTLRCSPRSGDLSVYWYQQSLDQGLQFLIQYYNGEERAKGNILERFSAQQFPDLHSELNLSSLELGDSALYFCASTPSGGPHNQPQHFGDGTRLSIL.

The chain recombines TRBV7-8 with TRBJ1-2; 7 nucleotides match TRBD1. Germline trimming cut 4 bases from V and 3 bases from J; bases unmatched to any gene: 5. This CDR3 region has 14 residues. Germline CDR1 SGHVS, CDR2 FQNEAQ. The CDR3 region has the DNA TGTGCCAGCAGCTCTTGGCAGGGGGACTATGGCTACACCTTC. Protein: CASSSWQGDYGYTF.

The gene calls are TRBV30 and TRBJ2-7, with 8 nucleotides matching TRBD1. This CDR3 is built from 13 residues. CDR1 is GTSNPN, CDR2 SVGIG, per germline (reference sequence). Germline trimming cut 5 bases from V and 2 bases from J; bases unmatched to any gene: 5. As DNA, the CDR3 is TGTGCCTGGGGGGGGACAGGTACCTACGAGCAGTACTTC. Protein: CAWGGTGTYEQYF.

As to this clone: Other DNA variants within this sample encode the same CDR3. This chain connects TRBV5-1 to TRBJ2-5; D unclear. Trimming took off 0 bases at V and 5 bases at J, with 2 bases between the two ends. Germline V CDR1 and CDR2: SGHRS, YFSETQ. The CDR3 is made up of 11 amino acids. CDR3 sequence: CASSLEETQYF. The CDR3 coding sequence is TGCGCCAGCAGCTTGGAGGAGACCCAGTACTTC.